These T cell receptor beta chains were read from a single sample in a study of cytomegalovirus exposure and HLA in healthy donors. The data were produced by immunoSEQ multiplex PCR, yet TCRdb's version contains in-frame clones alone and is incomplete. The repertoire holds tens of thousands of clones, with about 77% as singletons. The sequenced material came from PBMCs. Receptor source: a male donor in good health and CMV-seropositive. CDR3s include the opening cysteine and the closing phenylalanine or tryptophan. Each record gives: CDR3 length, J gene, V gene, clone size, D gene, CDR3 DNA, CDR3 protein. D genes are given only for firm matches. Clone sizes are given selectively: once, few, many, or a class where the clone is expanded.

12 TRBJ2-7 TRBV2 NA NA TGTGCCAGCACCCCACCGGGTGGCGTGCAGTACTTC CASTPPGGVQYF
13 TRBJ1-1 TRBV27 NA NA TGTGCCAGCAGTTTGAGGGCAAACACTGAAGCTTTCTTT CASSLRANTEAFF
15 TRBJ2-3 TRBV28 NA TRBD1 TGTGCCAGCAGTTTAGGACAGGGACGCACAGATACGCAGTATTTT CASSLGQGRTDTQYF
16 TRBJ2-6 TRBV5-1 few NA TGCGCCAGCAGCTTGGCCCAGGGAACTGGGGCCAACGTCCTGACTTTC CASSLAQGTGANVLTF
12 TRBJ2-2 TRBV6-1 NA NA TGTGCCAGCATTATCGACACCGGGGAGCTGTTTTTT CASIIDTGELFF
17 TRBJ2-2 TRBV27 NA TRBD2 TGTGCCAGCAGCGAGGGGAGGGGACTAGCTTACACCGGGGAGCTGTTTTTT CASSEGRGLAYTGELFF
15 TRBJ1-1 TRBV7-9 NA TRBD1 TGTGCCACTACCCCTTGGACAGGGTCGAACACTGAAGCTTTCTTT CATTPWTGSNTEAFF
13 TRBJ1-1 TRBV7-9 few TRBD1 TGTGCCAGCAGCTTAGCGGGACAGGGAGTAGCTTTCTTT CASSLAGQGVAFF
15 TRBJ2-2 TRBV5-1 NA TRBD2 TGCGCCAGCAGCCCACTAGCGGGAGGCACCGGGGAGCTGTTTTTT CASSPLAGGTGELFF
17 TRBJ1-2 TRBV29-1 NA TRBD1 TGCAGCGTTGAAGACCTTCGACAAAGGGGGCGCAGCTATGGCTACACCTTC CSVEDLRQRGRSYGYTF
15 TRBJ1-4 TRBV15 NA NA TGTGCCACCAGCAGGCGGTCTATGACTAATGAAAAACTGTTTTTT CATSRRSMTNEKLFF
13 TRBJ2-7 TRBV29-1 NA NA TGCAGCGTTGTAGGGCAGGGGCCCTACGAGCAGTACTTC CSVVGQGPYEQYF
14 TRBJ2-3 TRBV18 NA NA TGTGCCAGCTCACCAGTGAGGAATGCAGATACGCAGTATTTT CASSPVRNADTQYF
15 TRBJ2-7 TRBV19 once TRBD2 TGTGCCAGTAGTATCGGGCTAGCGGGAACCTACGAGCAGTACTTC CASSIGLAGTYEQYF
13 TRBJ1-5 TRBV30 NA NA TGTGCCTGGAGGGCTGGTAGCAATCAGCCCCAGCATTTT CAWRAGSNQPQHF
16 TRBJ2-5 TRBV28 once TRBD1 TGTGCCAGCACTAATTATCAGGGGGCGCGACAAGAGACCCAGTACTTC CASTNYQGARQETQYF
16 TRBJ1-4 TRBV9 once NA TGTGCCAGCAGCGTAGCGGGGTCATCCACTAATGAAAAACTGTTTTTT CASSVAGSSTNEKLFF
16 TRBJ2-7 TRBV7-9 once NA TGTGCCAGCAGCCCAGGAGGCGGGACGGTCTCCTACGAGCAGTACTTC CASSPGGGTVSYEQYF
16 TRBJ2-1 TRBV4-2 NA TRBD2 TGTGCCAGCAGCCAAGTGGGGATTGCGGGAGTGGTAGAGCAGTTCTTC CASSQVGIAGVVEQFF
14 TRBJ2-7 TRBV27 NA TRBD2 TGTGCCAGCAGTTCTAGCGGGTTAACCTACGAGCAGTACTTC CASSSSGLTYEQYF
13 TRBJ2-7 TRBV27 NA TRBD1 TGTGCCAGCAGGGCCCGGACAGGGTACGAGCAGTACTTC CASRARTGYEQYF
16 TRBJ2-1 TRBV14 NA TRBD2 TGTGCCAGCAGCCTGTTAGCGGGCGAAATTCCCAATGAGCAGTTCTTC CASSLLAGEIPNEQFF
12 TRBJ1-1 TRBV28 NA NA TGTGCCAGCAGTTCGACGGGCACTGAAGCTTTCTTT CASSSTGTEAFF
14 TRBJ2-7 TRBV29-1 NA TRBD1 TGCAGCGCCGGACAGGGGGGTCGGGGCTACGAGCAGTACTTC CSAGQGGRGYEQYF
15 TRBJ1-5 TRBV18 NA NA TGTGCCAGCTCACCACCGAACGCTCTAAATCAGCCCCAGCATTTT CASSPPNALNQPQHF
14 TRBJ2-1 TRBV7-9 NA TRBD2 TGTGCCAGCAGCTGGTCCGGGACTAACAATGAGCAGTTCTTC CASSWSGTNNEQFF
15 TRBJ1-2 TRBV29-1 NA NA TGCAGCGTTGAAGAAGGGCCGGGACACCCCTATGGCTACACCTTC CSVEEGPGHPYGYTF
15 TRBJ2-3 TRBV7-9 NA NA TGTGCCAGCAGCTCAACCGTGAGAGGCACAGATACGCAGTATTTT CASSSTVRGTDTQYF
17 TRBJ2-2 TRBV28 NA NA TGTGCCAGCAGTTATTTTCCGGAGTGGACTTACACCGGGGAGCTGTTTTTT CASSYFPEWTYTGELFF
15 TRBJ1-1 TRBV18 NA TRBD1 TGTGCCAGCTCACCTAACCGACAGGGCAACACTGAAGCTTTCTTT CASSPNRQGNTEAFF
11 TRBJ2-1 TRBV15 NA NA TGTGCCACACAGTGGGTGGATGAGCAGTTCTTC CATQWVDEQFF
16 TRBJ2-7 TRBV7-2 NA TRBD2 TGTGCCAGCAGCTTAGCGACTAGCGGGAGCTCCTACGAGCAGTACTTC CASSLATSGSSYEQYF
15 TRBJ2-7 TRBV15 NA TRBD1 TGTGCCACCAGGGCAACCGGGACAGGGGGCCACGAGCAGTACTTC CATRATGTGGHEQYF
15 TRBJ1-1 TRBV27 few NA TGTGCCAGCAGTTTATGGGGAGGGGTGGACACTGAAGCTTTCTTT CASSLWGGVDTEAFF
13 TRBJ1-1 TRBV15 once NA TGTGCCACCGGCCTCGCGGGGAACACTGAAGCTTTCTTT CATGLAGNTEAFF
15 TRBJ2-3 TRBV18 NA NA TGTGCCAGCTCACCACTGGTGGCCAACACAGATACGCAGTATTTT CASSPLVANTDTQYF
14 TRBJ1-2 TRBV23-1 NA NA TGCGCCAGCACTCTGAACAGCTCGAACTATGGCTACACCTTC CASTLNSSNYGYTF
14 TRBJ2-5 TRBV7-2 NA NA TGTGCCAGCAGCTTAGTGGGTACTAGTGAGACCCAGTACTTC CASSLVGTSETQYF
14 TRBJ2-5 TRBV27 NA TRBD1 TGTGCCAGCAGTGCGACAGGGCGCCGGGAGACCCAGTACTTC CASSATGRRETQYF
12 TRBJ1-4 TRBV7-9 NA NA TGTGCTGAGGGTAGGAGCAATGAAAAACTGTTTTTT CAEGRSNEKLFF
17 TRBJ2-6 TRBV18 NA NA TGTGCCAGCTCACCAAGTCAGGGGTCCTCTGGGGCCAACGTCCTGACTTTC CASSPSQGSSGANVLTF
15 TRBJ2-3 TRBV7-2 NA NA TGTGCCAGCAGCTTAGGACAGTCTAGCACAGATACGCAGTATTTT CASSLGQSSTDTQYF
12 TRBJ2-5 TRBV10-2 NA NA TGCGCCAGCAGTGCGGGGAAAGAGACCCAGTACTTC CASSAGKETQYF
15 TRBJ2-7 TRBV9 few TRBD2 TGTGCCAGCAGCCCCCTAGCGGAATTTACCTACGAGCAGTACTTC CASSPLAEFTYEQYF
13 TRBJ2-5 TRBV19 NA NA TGTGCCAGTAGTATCCTCAGACAAGAGACCCAGTACTTC CASSILRQETQYF